The table lists the clone carrying this T cell receptor beta chain with a count of one. This specimen comes from a study of blood T cell repertoires in COVID-19. Produced via immunoSEQ multiplex PCR; TCRdb's table is partial and in-frame only. The sample has around 100,000 clones; around 90% are singletons. CDR1 SEHNR and CDR2 FQNEAQ come from the germline V gene (reference sequence). Trimming shortened V by 8 bases and J by 2 bases, and 16 bases separated the two germline ends. The CDR3 totals 15 residues. Sequences were obtained from peripheral blood. This clonotype was obtained from a human donor in a cohort sampled during active COVID-19. The V call is TRBV7-9, the J call TRBJ2-1; TRBD2 might be the D (6 bases). CDR3 in amino acids: CASGSGTGAYNEQFF. The CDR3 DNA follows: TGTGCCAGCGGATCGGGCACGGGGGCCTACAATGAGCAGTTCTTC.